This is a list of T cell receptor beta chains from one sample in a study of shared clonotypes between healthy human individuals. Repertoires were generated with immunoSEQ multiplex PCR, while TCRdb's copy carries only in-frame clones and drops some. The sample consists of 1.6 million or so clones, roughly 96% of them appearing once. Sequenced: naive CD4+ T cells sorted from blood. Receptors were obtained from a young man in good health. CDR3s include the opening cysteine and the closing phenylalanine or tryptophan. The D gene is left open where the match is weak. Clone sizes are given selectively: once, few, many, or a class where the clone is expanded.

>-|TRBJ2-1|-|TRBV18
CASSPWVYEQFF
TGTGCCAGCTCACCATGGGTCTATGAGCAGTTCTTC
>-|TRBJ2-7|-|TRBV7-2
CASSLDGAGRRGEQYF
TGTGCCAGCAGCTTAGACGGAGCAGGGCGCCGGGGCGAGCAGTACTTC
>-|TRBJ2-5|TRBD2|TRBV15
CATSRTSGRAGETQYF
TGTGCCACCAGCCGGACTAGCGGGAGGGCGGGGGAGACCCAGTACTTC
>-|TRBJ1-5|-|TRBV6-6
CASSYRITDQPQHF
TGTGCCAGCAGTTACCGGATTACTGATCAGCCCCAGCATTTT
>-|TRBJ1-1|-|TRBV19
CASSIGGGAASTFF
TGTGCCAGTAGTATCGGAGGAGGGGCGGCCTCAACTTTCTTT
>-|TRBJ2-2|TRBD2|TRBV11-2
CASSLELADTGELFF
TGTGCCAGCAGCTTAGAACTAGCGGACACCGGGGAGCTGTTTTTT
>-|TRBJ1-1|-|TRBV11-3
CASSGQGHTEAFF
TGTGCCAGCAGCGGCCAGGGGCACACTGAAGCTTTCTTT
>-|TRBJ2-7|-|TRBV7-8
CASSLLRNYEQYF
TGTGCCAGCAGCTTACTTAGGAACTACGAGCAGTACTTC
>-|TRBJ2-3|TRBD1|TRBV28
CASSLQGGGTDTQYF
TGTGCCAGCAGTTTACAAGGGGGCGGCACAGATACGCAGTATTTT
>-|TRBJ1-1|-|TRBV7-2
CASSPPGGMNTEAFF
TGTGCCAGCAGCCCTCCGGGGGGAATGAACACTGAAGCTTTCTTT
>-|TRBJ1-1|-|TRBV7-9
CASSSRRSSGTAEAFF
TGTGCCAGCAGCTCACGCCGGTCGTCAGGTACAGCCGAAGCTTTCTTT
>-|TRBJ2-3|TRBD1|TRBV11-2
CASSLTGATDTQYF
TGTGCCAGCAGCTTAACAGGGGCCACAGATACGCAGTATTTT
>-|TRBJ2-7|TRBD1|TRBV28
CASGPRQGVYEQYF
TGTGCCAGCGGCCCTAGACAGGGTGTTTACGAGCAGTACTTC
>few|TRBJ1-2|TRBD1|TRBV30
CAWSGTRGGYDGYTF
TGTGCCTGGAGCGGGACCCGAGGGGGCTACGATGGCTACACCTTC
>-|TRBJ2-7|-|TRBV11-2
CASSSQGGNLYEQYF
TGTGCCAGCAGCTCTCAAGGCGGGAACCTCTACGAGCAGTACTTC
>-|TRBJ2-2|-|TRBV10-3
CAISELGPNTGELFF
TGTGCCATCAGTGAACTAGGCCCCAACACCGGGGAGCTGTTTTTT
>-|TRBJ2-2|TRBD2|TRBV5-1
CASSSTSAPNTGELFF
TGCGCCAGCAGCTCAACTAGCGCCCCGAACACCGGGGAGCTGTTTTTT
>-|TRBJ2-1|TRBD2|TRBV9
CASSPQGLAGYNEQFF
TGTGCCAGCAGCCCACAGGGACTAGCGGGTTACAATGAGCAGTTCTTC
>-|TRBJ2-1|TRBD1|TRBV5-4
CASSPAGGSNEQFF
TGTGCCAGCAGCCCGGCAGGGGGCTCCAATGAGCAGTTCTTC
>-|TRBJ2-1|-|TRBV27
CASSLGQVGENFYEQFF
TGTGCCAGCAGTTTAGGGCAGGTTGGTGAAAATTTTTATGAGCAGTTCTTC
>-|TRBJ1-1|-|TRBV6-5
CASSYSGLLDAEAFF
TGTGCCAGCAGTTACTCCGGTCTCTTAGACGCTGAAGCTTTCTTT
>-|TRBJ2-5|-|TRBV2
CASRDRTAQETQYF
TGTGCCAGCAGGGACCGGACAGCACAAGAGACCCAGTACTTC